This T cell receptor beta chain stems from a study of blood T cells in healthy people across ages. This clonotype showed up just a few times. CDR3 length: 15 residues. Between the trimmed V and J ends, which lost 2 bases and 1 base, there was a span of 12 bases. Germline V gene lookup returns CDR1 MDHEN and CDR2 SYDVKM. Using a J-beta primer mix together with a sample-barcoded 5' primer, a second PCR was run for 7 to 11 cycles. Each cDNA molecule carried a tag from a template-switch adaptor that contained 12 random nucleotides. TCRdb processed the 5' RACE reads anew with MiXCR; each CDR3 protein has one entry. The sample has about 1.7 million distinct CDR3 sequences, 28% seen once. Total RNA was extracted at no less than 6 micrograms per sample.

The clonotype originates from a woman aged 30 to 39 in good health. Material for sequencing was blood. The rearrangement joins TRBV28 to TRBJ2-7; possibly TRBD1 or TRBD2 for D (5 bases each). CDR3 region: CASSLGDLKSYEQYF. The CDR3 nucleotides read TGTGCCAGCAGTTTAGGGGACCTAAAGTCCTACGAGCAGTACTTC.